Below, 2 T cell receptor beta chains from the same sample are listed, as sequenced in a study of beta chain features in type 1 diabetes. Findings of the study overall: Across all four CD4+ subsets, people with type 1 diabetes showed modestly shorter TCRB CDR3s.

Sequenced material consisted of expressed TCRB transcripts (all of the isolated RNA was reverse transcribed). Assay: immunoSEQ multiplex PCR; the TCRdb copy retains only in-frame clones and omits some. This sample has about 650,000 clones, with 9.5% to 15% found just once. The antigens these receptors bind are not known. The sample comprised naive CD4+ T cells from blood. The receptor set was obtained from a man aged 30 to 45 with type 1 diabetes.

This clone was detected only a few times. The chain recombines TRBV10-3 with TRBJ2-7; 9 bases are a match to TRBD1. The CDR3 is made up of 15 amino acids. J gave up 3 bases and V 4 bases, and 7 bases lay outside the gene matches. Germline V CDR1 and CDR2: ENHRY, SYGVKD. CDR3 sequence reads: CAISGPDRGGYEQYF. DNA of the CDR3: TGTGCCATCAGTGGCCCGGACAGGGGAGGCTACGAGCAGTACTTC.

J is TRBJ1-5 and V is TRBV7-9; 8 bases map to TRBD1. Trimming removed 8 bases from V and 6 bases from J; junction bases left unmatched: 9. Germline CDR1 is SEHNR and CDR2 is FQNEAQ (reference sequence). The CDR3 has 14 residues. This CDR3 is CASSSTGGTQPQHF. For the CDR3, the DNA is TGTGCCAGCTCAAGTACAGGGGGAACTCAGCCCCAGCATTTT.